This T cell receptor beta chain was identified in a study of OX40 agonist ivuxolimab in advanced cancers. Study summary: The study treated patients with ivuxolimab, an agonistic anti-OX40 (CD134) antibody. Findings of the study overall: In CD8+ T cells, expanded clones were on average more numerous than in CD4+.

CDR1 and CDR2 (germline): MNHEY, SVGAGI. The CDR3 sequence is 13 residues long. As for this clone: The antigen is undetermined.

Using immunoSEQ multiplex PCR, the repertoire was profiled, and TCRdb retains in-frame clones only, with some absent. The profile covers more than 50,000 clones, with more than 65% appearing a single time and roughly 2.4% taken by the ten largest. Sequences were derived from CD4+ or CD8+ T cells sorted from blood, sampled in a trial of the OX40 agonist ivuxolimab. The chain joins TRBV6-5 to TRBJ2-5; 7 positions agree with TRBD2. The closer fit of TRBJ2-7 to the DNA end suggests the J call may be wrong. This receptor was taken from an adult with an advanced solid tumor such as melanoma, head and neck, liver or kidney cancer. The CDR3 nucleotides are TGTGCCAGCACGGCGGGGACTACCTACGAGCAGTACTTC. Translating it yields CASTAGTTYEQYF.